This T cell receptor (beta chain) originates from a study of blood T cells in healthy people across ages. With a J-beta primer mix and a sample-barcoded 5' primer, a second PCR ran roughly 6 to 11 cycles. Each of the samples gave a minimum of 2.5 million paired-end reads that contained CDR3. MiXCR was run by TCRdb on the 5' RACE reads, yielding one entry per CDR3 protein. The table has approximately 1.5 million distinct CDR3 sequences, about 32% seen once. The CDR3 spans 12 residues. Per germline, CDR1 SGDLS and CDR2 YYNGEE. Trimming took off 1 base at V and 0 bases at J, with 1 base between the two ends. This clonotype was recorded many times.

The chain combines TRBV9 with TRBJ1-2; D uncertain. The receptor's source is a woman under 40 in good health. The sample comprised blood. The CDR3: CASSVTNYGYTF. The CDR3 DNA reads as TGTGCCAGCAGCGTAACTAACTATGGCTACACCTTC.